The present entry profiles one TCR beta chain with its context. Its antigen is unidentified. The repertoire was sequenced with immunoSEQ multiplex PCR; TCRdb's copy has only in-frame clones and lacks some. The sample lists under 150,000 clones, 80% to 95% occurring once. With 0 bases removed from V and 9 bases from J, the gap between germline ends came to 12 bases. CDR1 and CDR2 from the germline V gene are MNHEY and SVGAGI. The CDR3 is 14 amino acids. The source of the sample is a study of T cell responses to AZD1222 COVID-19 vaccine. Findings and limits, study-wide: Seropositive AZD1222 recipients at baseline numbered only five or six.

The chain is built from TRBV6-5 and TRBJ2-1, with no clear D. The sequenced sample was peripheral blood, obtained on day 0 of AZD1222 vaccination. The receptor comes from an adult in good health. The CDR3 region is CASSYSSGVGEQFF. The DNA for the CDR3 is TGTGCCAGCAGTTACTCGAGTGGGGTAGGTGAGCAGTTCTTC.